The next 10 T cell receptor beta chains were all read from a single sample in a study of T cells in Graves' hyperthyroidism and ophthalmopathy. There were TCR beta CDR3 regions amplified from RNA transcripts. In the first-round RT-PCR of the TCR CDR3, the HTBI primer set was used. TCRdb independently ran MiXCR on the multiplex PCR reads; one entry per CDR3 protein. This table holds hundreds of thousands of distinct CDR3 sequences, 25% found once. Sequenced sample: blood. These receptors all come from a man aged 45 to 65 with Graves' hyperthyroidism.

The chain is built from TRBV12-3 or TRBV12-4 and TRBJ2-2, with 12 positions matching TRBD2. V dropped 4 bases and J dropped 9; count of bases not matched to a gene: 6. The CDR3 runs 15 residues. The DNA for the CDR3 is TGTGCCAGCAGTTCTAGCGGGAGGGTCCCCAGGGAGCTGTTTTTT. Translation gives CASSSSGRVPRELFF.

The chain combines TRBV14 with TRBJ2-1; D perhaps matches TRBD2 (6 bases). Per the germline V gene, CDR1 is SGHDN and CDR2 is FVKESK. The CDR3 runs 15 residues. Trimming pared 3 bases from V and 5 bases from J, leaving 14 bases between. CDR3 in DNA: TGTGCCAGCAGCCACGGGGACTCGATAAACAATGAGCAGTTCTTC. Translation: CASSHGDSINNEQFF. Filled out from reference TRBV14 and TRBJ2-1, the complete variable domain reads EAGVTQFPSHSVIEKGQTVTLRCDPISGHDNLYWYRRVMGKEIKFLLHFVKESKQDESGMPNNRFLAERTGGTYSTLKVQPAELEDSGVYFCASSHGDSINNEQFFGPGTRLTVL.

This clonotype was observed many times. V and J are TRBV12-3 or TRBV12-4 and TRBJ2-4; D not resolved. Trimming cost V 6 bases and J 0 bases, with 9 bases left between them. The CDR3 is 14 residues long. The CDR3 DNA reads as TGTGCCAGCAGCCTACGACTAGCCAAAAACATTCAGTACTTC. Its protein is CASSLRLAKNIQYF.

V and J are TRBV5-1 and TRBJ2-4; 8 bases align to TRBD1. V shed 4 bases and J 5 bases; nucleotides not matched to a gene: 11. Per germline, CDR1 SGHRS and CDR2 YFSETQ. The CDR3 extends over 16 amino acids. The CDR3 is CASSLGQGRHQNIQYF. CDR3 bases: TGCGCCAGCAGCCTAGGACAGGGACGTCACCAAAACATTCAGTACTTC.

This clonotype occurred a few times. The J gene is TRBJ1-2, the V gene TRBV9; TRBD1 matches at 7 bases. This CDR3 is built from 15 residues. Germline CDR1 and CDR2: SGDLS and YYNGEE. The junction had 12 bases not matched to a gene; V was cut back by 3 bases and J by 7 bases. As DNA, the CDR3 is TGTGCCAGCAGCGCGATCGACAGGGCCAAAGGTGGCTACACCTTC. This sequence encodes CASSAIDRAKGGYTF.

This clonotype was counted only a few times. V is TRBV28 and J is TRBJ2-5; 10 bases fit TRBD2. The germline gives CDR1 MDHEN, CDR2 SYDVKM. There are 16 residues in the CDR3. V was pared by 3 bases and J by 5 bases, with 9 bases of the junction left unmatched. CDR3 sequence: CASSFPSSGRYETQYF. The DNA of the CDR3 is TGTGCCAGCAGTTTTCCTTCTAGCGGGAGATATGAGACCCAGTACTTC.

The chain has TRBV7-6 and TRBJ2-1, with D maybe TRBD2 (7 bases). Trimming pared 1 base from V and 0 bases from J, leaving 10 bases between. This CDR3 region has 16 residues. CDR1 is SGHVS, CDR2 FNYEAQ, per germline. CDR3 in amino acids: CASSLEGGSSYNEQFF. CDR3 DNA sequence: TGTGCCAGCAGCTTAGAGGGGGGGAGCTCCTACAATGAGCAGTTCTTC.

This clonotype was picked up many times. This chain connects TRBV11-3 to TRBJ2-1; 10 positions match TRBD2. Germline assignment: CDR1 SGHNT and CDR2 YENEEA. The CDR3 covers 15 residues. V shed 5 bases, J shed 6 bases, and the junction held 7 bases outside the gene matches. CDR3 sequence reads: CASSARTSGLNEQFF. CDR3 in DNA: TGTGCCAGCAGCGCAAGGACTAGCGGACTCAATGAGCAGTTCTTC.

The V and J genes are TRBV18 and TRBJ1-6, with TRBD1 identical over 8 bases. The CDR3 consists of 15 residues. The junction had 6 bases not matched to a gene; V was cut back by 2 bases and J by 9 bases. Germline CDR1 is KGHSH and CDR2 is LQKENI. The CDR3 loop reads CASSPTQGASSPLHF. In DNA, the CDR3 is TGTGCCAGCTCACCAACCCAGGGGGCGAGTTCACCCCTCCACTTT.

This clonotype was observed many times. The chain joins TRBV7-3 to TRBJ2-1; TRBD2 matches at 8 bases. V trimming: 5 bases; J trimming: 1 base; junction bases outside the gene matches: 7. CDR1 and CDR2 from the germline V gene are SGHTA and FQGTGA. The CDR3 extends over 16 amino acids. Written as DNA, the CDR3 is TGTGCCAGCAGCCCGTCGGGGACTAGGTCCTACAATGAGCAGTTCTTC. Translation: CASSPSGTRSYNEQFF.